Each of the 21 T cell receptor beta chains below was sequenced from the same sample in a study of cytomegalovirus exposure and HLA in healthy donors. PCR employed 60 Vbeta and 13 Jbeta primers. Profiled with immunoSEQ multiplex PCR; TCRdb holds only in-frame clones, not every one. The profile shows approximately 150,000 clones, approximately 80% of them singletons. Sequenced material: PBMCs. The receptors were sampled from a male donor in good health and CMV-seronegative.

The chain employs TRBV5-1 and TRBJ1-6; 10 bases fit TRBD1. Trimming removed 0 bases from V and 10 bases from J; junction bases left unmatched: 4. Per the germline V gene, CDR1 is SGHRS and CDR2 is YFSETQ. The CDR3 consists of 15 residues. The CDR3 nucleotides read TGCGCCAGCAGCTTGGTTGGGACAGGGGAATCACCCCTCCACTTT. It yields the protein CASSLVGTGESPLHF.

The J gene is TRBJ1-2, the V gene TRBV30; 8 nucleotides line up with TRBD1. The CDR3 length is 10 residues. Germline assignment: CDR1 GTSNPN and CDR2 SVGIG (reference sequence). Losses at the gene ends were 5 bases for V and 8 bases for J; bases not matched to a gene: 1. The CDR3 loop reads CAWDRGGYTF. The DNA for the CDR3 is TGTGCCTGGGACAGGGGCGGCTACACCTTC.

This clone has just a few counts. The CDR3 is CASSQDLGGASYGYTF. The CDR3 DNA follows: TGCGCCAGCAGCCAAGATTTAGGAGGGGCCAGCTATGGCTACACCTTC. The rearrangement links TRBV4-1 to TRBJ1-2, with D possibly TRBD1 on 5 matching bases. Between the trimmed V and J ends, which lost 0 bases and 4 bases, there was a span of 15 bases. Germline V gene data show CDR1 as MGHRA and CDR2 as YSYEKL. The length of the CDR3 is 16 residues.

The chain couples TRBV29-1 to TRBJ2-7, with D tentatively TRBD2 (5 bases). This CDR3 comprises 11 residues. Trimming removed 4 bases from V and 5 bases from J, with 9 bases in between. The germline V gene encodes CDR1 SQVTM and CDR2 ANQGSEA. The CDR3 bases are TGCAGCGTTGGAAGCGGCGACGAGCAGTACTTC. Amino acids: CSVGSGDEQYF.

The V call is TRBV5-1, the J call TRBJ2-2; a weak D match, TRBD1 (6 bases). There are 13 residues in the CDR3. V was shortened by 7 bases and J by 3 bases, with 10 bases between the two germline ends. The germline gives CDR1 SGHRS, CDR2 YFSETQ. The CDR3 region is CASGGQDTGELFF. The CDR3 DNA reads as TGCGCCAGCGGGGGCCAGGACACCGGGGAGCTGTTTTTT.

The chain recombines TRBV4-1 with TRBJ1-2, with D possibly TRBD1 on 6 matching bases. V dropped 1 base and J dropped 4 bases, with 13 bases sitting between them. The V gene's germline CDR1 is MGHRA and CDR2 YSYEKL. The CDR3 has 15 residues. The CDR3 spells CASSQVRSDSYGYTF. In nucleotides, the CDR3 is TGCGCCAGCAGCCAAGTTAGATCGGACAGCTATGGCTACACCTTC.

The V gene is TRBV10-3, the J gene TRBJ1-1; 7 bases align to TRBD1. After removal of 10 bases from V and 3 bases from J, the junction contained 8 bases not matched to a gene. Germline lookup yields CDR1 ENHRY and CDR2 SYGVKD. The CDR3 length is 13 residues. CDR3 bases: TGTGCCACCCTAAGACAGGGCGACACTGAAGCTTTCTTT. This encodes CATLRQGDTEAFF.

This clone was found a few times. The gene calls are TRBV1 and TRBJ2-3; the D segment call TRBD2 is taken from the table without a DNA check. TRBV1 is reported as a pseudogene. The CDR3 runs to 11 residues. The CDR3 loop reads CTPSDSSTQYF. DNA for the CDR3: TGCACCCCTAGCGACAGTTCTACGCAGTATTTT.

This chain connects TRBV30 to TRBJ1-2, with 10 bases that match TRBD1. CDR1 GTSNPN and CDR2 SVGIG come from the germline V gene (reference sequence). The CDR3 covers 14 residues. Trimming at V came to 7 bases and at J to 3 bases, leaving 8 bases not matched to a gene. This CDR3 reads CAYKGQGTYYGYTF. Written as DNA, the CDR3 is TGTGCCTACAAGGGACAGGGGACTTACTATGGCTACACCTTC.

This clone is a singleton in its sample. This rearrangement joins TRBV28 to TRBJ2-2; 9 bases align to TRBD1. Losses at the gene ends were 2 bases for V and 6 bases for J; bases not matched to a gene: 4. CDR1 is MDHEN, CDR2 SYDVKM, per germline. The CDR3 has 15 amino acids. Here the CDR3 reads CASSLGTGIPGELFF. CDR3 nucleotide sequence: TGTGCCAGCAGTTTAGGGACAGGGATACCCGGGGAGCTGTTTTTT.

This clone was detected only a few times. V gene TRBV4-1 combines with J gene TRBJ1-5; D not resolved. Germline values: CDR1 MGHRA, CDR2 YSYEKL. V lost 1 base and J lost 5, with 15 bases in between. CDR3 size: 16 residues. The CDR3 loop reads CASSQAGLGGHQPQHF. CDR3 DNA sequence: TGCGCCAGCAGCCAAGCTGGACTCGGCGGTCATCAGCCCCAGCATTTT.

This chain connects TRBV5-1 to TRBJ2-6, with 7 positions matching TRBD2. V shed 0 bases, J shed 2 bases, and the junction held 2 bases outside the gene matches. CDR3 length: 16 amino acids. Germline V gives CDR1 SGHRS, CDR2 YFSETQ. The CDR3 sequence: CASSLEAGTGANVLTF. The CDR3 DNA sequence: TGCGCCAGCAGCTTGGAAGCGGGGACTGGGGCCAACGTCCTGACTTTC.

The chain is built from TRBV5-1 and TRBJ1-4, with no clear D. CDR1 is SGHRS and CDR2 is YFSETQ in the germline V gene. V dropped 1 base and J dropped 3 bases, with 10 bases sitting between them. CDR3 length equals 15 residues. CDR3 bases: TGCGCCAGCAGCTTGTCCGGGAGCTCTAATGAAAAACTGTTTTTT. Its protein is CASSLSGSSNEKLFF.

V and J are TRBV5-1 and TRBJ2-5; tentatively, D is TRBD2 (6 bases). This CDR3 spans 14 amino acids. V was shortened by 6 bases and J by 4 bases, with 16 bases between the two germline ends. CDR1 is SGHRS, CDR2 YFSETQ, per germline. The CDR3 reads CASTPGELGETQYF. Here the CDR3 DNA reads TGCGCCAGCACCCCGGGGGAGTTGGGAGAGACCCAGTACTTC.

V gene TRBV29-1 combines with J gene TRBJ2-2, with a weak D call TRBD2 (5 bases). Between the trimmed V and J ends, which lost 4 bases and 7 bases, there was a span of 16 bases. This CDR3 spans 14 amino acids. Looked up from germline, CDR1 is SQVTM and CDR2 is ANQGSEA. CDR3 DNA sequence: TGCAGCGTTGCATTTTTGGGCGCGGGCGGGGAGCTGTTTTTT. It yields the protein CSVAFLGAGGELFF.

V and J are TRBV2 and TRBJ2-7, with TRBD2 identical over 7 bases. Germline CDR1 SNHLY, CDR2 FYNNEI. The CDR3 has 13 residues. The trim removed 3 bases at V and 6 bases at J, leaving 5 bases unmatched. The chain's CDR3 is CASSEAGAGEQYF. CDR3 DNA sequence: TGTGCCAGCAGTGAGGCGGGAGCGGGCGAGCAGTACTTC.

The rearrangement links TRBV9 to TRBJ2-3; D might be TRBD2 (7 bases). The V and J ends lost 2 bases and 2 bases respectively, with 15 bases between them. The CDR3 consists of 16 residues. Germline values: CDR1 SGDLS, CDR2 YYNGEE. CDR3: CASSVMAGASTDTQYF. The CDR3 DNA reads TGTGCCAGCAGCGTGATGGCGGGGGCCTCCACAGATACGCAGTATTTT.

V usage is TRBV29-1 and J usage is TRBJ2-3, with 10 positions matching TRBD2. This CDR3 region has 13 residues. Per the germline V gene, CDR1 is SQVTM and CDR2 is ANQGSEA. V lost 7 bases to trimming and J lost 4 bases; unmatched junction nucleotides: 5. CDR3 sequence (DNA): TGCAGCGGGTCTAGCGGGAGCGCAGATACGCAGTATTTT. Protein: CSGSSGSADTQYF.

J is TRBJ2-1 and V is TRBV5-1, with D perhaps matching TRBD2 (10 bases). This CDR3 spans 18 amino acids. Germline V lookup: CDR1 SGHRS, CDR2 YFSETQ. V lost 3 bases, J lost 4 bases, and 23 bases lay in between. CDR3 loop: CASSSTGGERGGYNEQFF. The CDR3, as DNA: TGCGCCAGCAGCTCGACAGGGGGGGAGCGGGGGGGATACAATGAGCAGTTCTTC.

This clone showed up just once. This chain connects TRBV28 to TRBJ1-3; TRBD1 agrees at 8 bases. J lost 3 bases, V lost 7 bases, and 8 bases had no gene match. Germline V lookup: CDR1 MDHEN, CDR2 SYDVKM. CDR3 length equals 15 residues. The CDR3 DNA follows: TGTGCCAGCATTACGGGTGGGACAGGTGGAAACACCATATATTTT. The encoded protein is CASITGGTGGNTIYF.

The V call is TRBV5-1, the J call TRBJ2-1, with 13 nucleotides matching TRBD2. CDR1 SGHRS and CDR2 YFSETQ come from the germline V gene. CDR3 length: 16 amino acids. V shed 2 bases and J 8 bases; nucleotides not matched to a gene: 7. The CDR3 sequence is CASSLPGLAGVHEQFF. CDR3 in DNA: TGCGCCAGCAGCTTACCCGGACTAGCGGGAGTACATGAGCAGTTCTTC.